What follows are 9 T cell receptor beta chains derived from one specimen sequenced in a study of blood T cell repertoires in COVID-19. The repertoire was sequenced with immunoSEQ multiplex PCR; TCRdb's copy has only in-frame clones and lacks some. The data hold about 210,000 clones, with approximately 80% observed a single time. Sequencing was done on a sample of PBMCs or T cells enriched from blood (not recorded which). These TCRs come from a woman aged 45-60 years with acute COVID-19.

The chain carries TRBV27 and TRBJ2-6; D is perhaps TRBD2 (5 bases). Trimming took off 6 bases at V and 4 bases at J, with 19 bases between the two ends. This CDR3 has 17 residues. CDR1 MNHEY and CDR2 SMNVEV come from the germline V gene (reference sequence). CDR3 region: CASRRAFATGGANVLTF. The CDR3, as DNA: TGTGCCAGCAGAAGAGCGTTTGCCACGGGGGGGGCCAACGTCCTGACTTTC.

The J gene is TRBJ2-7, the V gene TRBV14, with TRBD2 matching over 14 bases. Germline lookup yields CDR1 SGHDN and CDR2 FVKESK. CDR3 length equals 18 residues. Germline trimming cut 4 bases from V and 3 bases from J; bases unmatched to any gene: 11. The CDR3 spells CASSPGWFGLAGGYEQYF. The DNA of the CDR3 is TGTGCCAGCAGCCCGGGGTGGTTCGGACTAGCGGGAGGCTACGAGCAGTACTTC.

CDR3 protein: CASSQPLAGAETQYF. The CDR3 nucleotides are TGTGCCAGCAGCCAACCACTAGCGGGGGCTGAGACCCAGTACTTC. The J gene is TRBJ2-5, the V gene TRBV3-1 (or the pseudogene TRBV3-2); 11 bases align to TRBD2. The germline gives CDR1 LGHDT, CDR2 YNNKEL (reference sequence). V dropped 2 bases and J dropped 5; count of bases not matched to a gene: 4. The CDR3 is 15 residues long.

The V gene is TRBV4-1, the J gene TRBJ1-6, with a possible D match to TRBD1 (6 bases). This CDR3 is 16 amino acids long. Between the trimmed V and J ends, which lost 6 bases and 6 bases, there was a span of 18 bases. Germline assignment: CDR1 MGHRA and CDR2 YSYEKL. The CDR3 DNA reads as TGCGCCAGCAGTCTAAAGTCAGGGGATCGTAATTCACCCCTCCACTTT. It translates to CASSLKSGDRNSPLHF.

This sequence joins TRBV7-2 and TRBJ1-1; possibly TRBD1 for D (6 bases). This CDR3 contains 15 residues. Looked up from germline, CDR1 is SGHTA and CDR2 is FQGNSA. Trimming pared 4 bases from V and 0 bases from J, leaving 12 bases between. For the CDR3, the DNA is TGTGCCAGCAGCTCGGGGGGCGGCATGAACACTGAAGCTTTCTTT. It is translated as CASSSGGGMNTEAFF.

The rearrangement links TRBV19 to TRBJ2-2; D gene ambiguous. Germline V gene sequence: CDR1 LNHDA, CDR2 SQIVND (reference sequence). The ends were cut back, 3 bases at V and 0 bases at J, with 14 bases in the middle. The CDR3 runs 17 residues. CDR3 in DNA: TGTGCCAGTAGTATTTCCCTCCACAGACCGAACACCGGGGAGCTGTTTTTT. This codes for CASSISLHRPNTGELFF.

The V and J genes are TRBV3-1 (or the pseudogene TRBV3-2) and TRBJ2-1, with TRBD1 matching 10 bases. The V segment lost 2 bases and the J segment 12 bases; nucleotides outside the gene matches: 7. Germline CDR1 reads LGHDT; CDR2 reads YNNKEL (reference sequence). The CDR3 has 14 residues. CDR3 residues: CASSQPRQGAGQFF. The DNA for the CDR3 is TGTGCCAGCAGCCAACCCCGACAGGGGGCCGGGCAGTTCTTC.

The chain's CDR3 is CASSPRGQPQHF. The CDR3, as DNA: TGTGCCAGTAGTCCCAGGGGACAGCCCCAGCATTTT. The gene calls are TRBV19 and TRBJ1-5, with D possibly being TRBD1 (6 bases). The CDR3 loop spans 12 amino acids. Trimming left V 5 bases short and J 7 bases short, with 9 bases between. Germline V CDR1 and CDR2: LNHDA, SQIVND (reference sequence).

The chain has TRBV12-3 or TRBV12-4 and TRBJ2-3; no clear D gene. The CDR3 runs 13 residues. V was cut by 4 bases and J by 2 bases, with 7 bases left in between. CDR3 loop: CASSSLDTDTQYF. As DNA, the CDR3 is TGTGCCAGCAGTTCGCTAGACACAGATACGCAGTATTTT.